This T cell receptor beta chain was identified in a study of blood T cell repertoires in COVID-19 (TCRdb year 2020). A note on the overall study: The collaborator samples originated in the United States, Italy and Spain and spanned the acute and convalescent phases of COVID-19. The prospective study material was composed of cDNA or gDNA derived from T cells, B-cell-depleted T cells, or PBMCs. Deeply sampled blood TCRbeta repertoires from subjects exposed to, actively infected with, or recovered from COVID-19 were included in the dataset. A freely available public database, intended as a resource for researchers studying the immune response to SARS-CoV-2, is where the repertoires were released. The samples were drawn from the first 160 participants of the ongoing ImmuneRACE study and from 1,200 or so subjects provided by 6 global collaborators. Sample metadata almost always included a de-identified subject ID, COVID-19 status, age in years and sex. HLA class I and class II types, where available, came from metadata supplied by the sample provider rather than from assay-based typing. On the study overall, not on this receptor specifically: How much clinical and demographic metadata was included differed by source and by participant, and the metadata was provided uncurated.

TCRbeta CDR3 regions were amplified from genomic DNA by means of the immunoSEQ Assay, a bias-controlled multiplex PCR. For the original study's pipeline: The number of nucleated cells in each sample was estimated by amplification of reference gene primers within the assay. Sequence reads were collapsed and filtered to measure the absolute abundance of every unique TCRbeta CDR3 rearrangement. For each sample, productive Simpson clonality was calculated as the square root of Simpson's diversity index across productive rearrangements. Imported from immuneACCESS, the table was reduced by TCRdb to in-frame sequences with V and J called. These copies leave out some clones; in studies compared against another copy, an unresolved V gene accounts for under half, and the cause of the remainder is not known. V and J calls and clone size come straight from that table; D and trimming were deduced from the DNA. The sample table shows approximately 130,000 clones, and about 86% are seen once. The leading ten clones occupy roughly 5.5% of the sample.

As regards this clone: This receptor's antigen is unknown. No qualities accompany the bases; no much larger clone lies one base away.

Each collaborating institution followed its own protocols to collect whole blood in K2EDTA tubes. For TCRbeta analysis, collaborator samples were shipped as frozen whole blood, as isolated PBMCs, or as DNA extracted from either sample type. For CDR1 and CDR2, the germline V gene lists MNHEY and SVGEGT. V is reduced by 2 bases and J by 0 bases, leaving a spacing of 17 bases between them. Inclusive of the bounding cysteine and phenylalanine, the CDR3 is 18 residues long. Only CDR3 DNA is held: 54 bases, read in frame from base 1. The source of this sequence is an elderly man with active or convalescent COVID-19. This chain is built from TRBV6-2 or TRBV6-3 and TRBJ2-4; D gene: possibly TRBD2, on 5 matching bases. Sequences were obtained from peripheral blood. The CDR3 protein: CASSYASLAALAKNIQYF. The DNA sequence is TGTGCCAGCAGTTACGCTTCTCTAGCAGCCCTAGCCAAAAACATTCAGTACTTC.